This T cell receptor (beta chain) was observed in a study of blood T cell repertoires in COVID-19. Study-wide context: Sites across the United States, Italy and Spain contributed samples from acute and convalescent COVID-19. In each case, the material was cDNA or gDNA derived from T cells, B-cell-depleted T cells, or PBMCs.

With 4 bases removed from V and 3 bases from J, the gap between germline ends came to 19 bases. The CDR3 runs to 17 residues. The germline CDR1 and CDR2 sequences are SGHNT and YENEEA. Original processing notes: Cell counts per sample came from amplifying reference gene primers. Sequenced by immunoSEQ multiplex PCR; TCRdb stores in-frame clones only, minus some. The V and J calls and clone size come from that table; D and trimming were worked out from the DNA. The sample records about 40,000 clones, about 81% being singletons. Material for sequencing was peripheral blood. The V and J genes are TRBV11-3 and TRBJ2-1, with D perhaps TRBD1 (5 bases). This TCR was recovered from a human donor in a cohort sampled during active or convalescent COVID-19. The donor label of this sample is uncertain. CDR3 coding DNA: TGTGCCAGCAGCTCCTTCCCTCAGACAGAAAACTACAATGAGCAGTTCTTC. Translated, it gives CASSSFPQTENYNEQFF.